This T cell receptor beta chain was captured in a study of CD8 T cells in Susac syndrome. The germline CDR1 and CDR2 sequences are LGHNA and YNFKEQ. The V gene end was trimmed by 0 bases and the J gene end by 7 bases; junction bases not matched to a gene: 4. This CDR3 spans 15 amino acids. Sequencing of TCR beta covered CD8+ and CD4+ T cells obtained from blood. Reverse transcription of roughly 0.5 to 1 ug RNA was performed with random hexamers. TCRdb ran MiXCR on the immunoSEQ multiplex PCR reads and lists one entry per CDR3 protein. The sample shows a few hundred thousand distinct CDR3 sequences, over 75% of them seen only once.

This chain connects TRBV4-2 to TRBJ1-5; 9 bases are shared with TRBD1. The sequencing input was CD8+ T cells from PBMCs. The receptor was derived from a human donor with multiple sclerosis. Written as DNA, the CDR3 is TGTGCCAGCAGCCAAGAGGGACAGGGAGGCCAGCCCCAGCATTTT. It specifies CASSQEGQGGQPQHF.